A selection of T cell receptor beta chains follows, all from one sample in a study of monozygotic twins with inflammatory bowel disease. TCRdb reworked the 5' RACE reads into one entry per CDR3 protein, no DNA. Its clone listing holds 400,000 to 500,000 distinct CDR3 sequences. The sequenced sample was blood. Receptor source: a human donor with ulcerative colitis or Crohn's disease, or a healthy co-twin of an affected twin (not recorded which). Each CDR3 is given with its conserved first and last residue.

V gene: TRBV27
J gene: TRBJ2-5
CDR3 protein: CASSSHLAGEETQYF

V gene: TRBV14
J gene: TRBJ2-5
CDR3 protein: CASSHLITGAATQYF

V gene: TRBV3-1
J gene: TRBJ1-5
CDR3 protein: CASSATYREGQPQHF

V gene: TRBV7-6
J gene: TRBJ2-1
CDR3 protein: CASSSEAYNEQFF

V gene: TRBV30
J gene: TRBJ1-1
CDR3 protein: CAWSVDRVRTEAFF

V gene: TRBV11-2
J gene: TRBJ2-7
CDR3 protein: CASSSIRDKPYEQYF

V gene: TRBV10-3
J gene: TRBJ2-3
CDR3 protein: CAIRAGLSTDTQYF

V gene: TRBV5-1
J gene: TRBJ1-2
CDR3 protein: CASSQTGVRGYTF

V gene: TRBV5-6
J gene: TRBJ2-4
CDR3 protein: CASSFGGTAKNIQYF

V gene: TRBV7-6
J gene: TRBJ2-7
CDR3 protein: CASSLSGDLYEQYF

V gene: TRBV10-3
J gene: TRBJ2-7
CDR3 protein: CAISEREWGADEQYF

V gene: TRBV7-9
J gene: TRBJ1-4
CDR3 protein: CASSPFPPGDEKLFF

V gene: TRBV6-5
J gene: TRBJ1-6
CDR3 protein: CASSYSTRHNSPLHF

V gene: TRBV11-1
J gene: TRBJ2-4
CDR3 protein: CASSLAATGVVAKNIQYF

V gene: TRBV18
J gene: TRBJ2-1
CDR3 protein: CASSPSASGGINEQFF

V gene: TRBV7-3
J gene: TRBJ2-7
CDR3 protein: CASSFLAGEGEQYF

V gene: TRBV15
J gene: TRBJ2-1
CDR3 protein: CATSRDMGGGRNNEQFF

V gene: TRBV15
J gene: TRBJ2-2
CDR3 protein: CATSMIDFLPGELFF

V gene: TRBV5-4
J gene: TRBJ2-7
CDR3 protein: CASSLGRALSYEQYF

V gene: TRBV20-1
J gene: TRBJ2-3
CDR3 protein: CSAREVADTQYF

V gene: TRBV29-1
J gene: TRBJ2-1
CDR3 protein: CSVDGRGGWTEQFF

V gene: TRBV9
J gene: TRBJ1-3
CDR3 protein: CASSVSGGSGNTIYF

V gene: TRBV11-2
J gene: TRBJ2-1
CDR3 protein: CASSFGSGWVWSYNEQFF

V gene: TRBV4-1
J gene: TRBJ2-5
CDR3 protein: CASSRGEMEETQYF

V gene: TRBV20-1
J gene: TRBJ2-1
CDR3 protein: CSTTSGSGSSYNEQFF

V gene: TRBV7-6
J gene: TRBJ2-1
CDR3 protein: CASSAQGYVGNEQFF

V gene: TRBV5-1
J gene: TRBJ2-7
CDR3 protein: CASSERTGTAYEQYF

V gene: TRBV6-1
J gene: TRBJ2-1
CDR3 protein: CASGVRGGFRSYNEQFF

V gene: TRBV7-6
J gene: TRBJ1-1
CDR3 protein: CASSSRTGRDTEAFF

V gene: TRBV15
J gene: TRBJ1-1
CDR3 protein: CATSTLDRGTEAFF

V gene: TRBV7-9
J gene: TRBJ2-2
CDR3 protein: CASSSRLAGGPTGELFF

V gene: TRBV7-2
J gene: TRBJ1-1
CDR3 protein: CASSLDRSRAEAFF

V gene: TRBV21-1
J gene: TRBJ2-7
CDR3 protein: CASPRGLARPYEQYF

V gene: TRBV5-4
J gene: TRBJ2-5
CDR3 protein: CASSSGGGLETQYF

V gene: TRBV27
J gene: TRBJ1-4
CDR3 protein: CATKGGYANEKLFF

V gene: TRBV20-1
J gene: TRBJ1-1
CDR3 protein: CSAGVGLGTEAFF

V gene: TRBV6-1
J gene: TRBJ1-1
CDR3 protein: CASSGRVEAFF

V gene: TRBV30
J gene: TRBJ1-1
CDR3 protein: CAWSLSSTGYTEAFF

V gene: TRBV20-1
J gene: TRBJ2-5
CDR3 protein: CSARPIAGEKTQYF

V gene: TRBV21-1
J gene: TRBJ2-5
CDR3 protein: CASSKERQETQYF

V gene: TRBV4-1
J gene: TRBJ2-3
CDR3 protein: CASSQDLGGGTDTQYF

V gene: TRBV3-1
J gene: TRBJ2-7
CDR3 protein: CASRRSSGFYEQYF

V gene: TRBV6-2/TRBV6-3
J gene: TRBJ2-6
CDR3 protein: CASLLSGGSLSSGANVLTF

V gene: TRBV2
J gene: TRBJ2-7
CDR3 protein: CASSLERGLGEQYF

V gene: TRBV6-5
J gene: TRBJ1-1
CDR3 protein: CASSHSGSGATEAFF

V gene: TRBV5-1
J gene: TRBJ1-1
CDR3 protein: CASSLEGHRNTEAFF

V gene: TRBV9
J gene: TRBJ2-1
CDR3 protein: CASSVGFRADYNEQFF

V gene: TRBV5-6
J gene: TRBJ1-1
CDR3 protein: CASSPDRFGNTEAFF

V gene: TRBV10-3
J gene: TRBJ2-2
CDR3 protein: CAVKPGERTGELFF

V gene: TRBV18
J gene: TRBJ1-5
CDR3 protein: CASSPRQGGNQPQHF

V gene: TRBV9
J gene: TRBJ2-1
CDR3 protein: CASSVGRDPYNEQFF

V gene: TRBV30
J gene: TRBJ1-3
CDR3 protein: CAWREGRDTIYF

V gene: TRBV6-1
J gene: TRBJ2-7
CDR3 protein: CASGRASYEQYF

V gene: TRBV6-2/TRBV6-3
J gene: TRBJ2-5
CDR3 protein: CASSSVLQGREETQYF